The subject of this entry is one TCR beta chain. This specimen comes from a study of OX40 agonist ivuxolimab in advanced cancers. Profiled with immunoSEQ multiplex PCR; TCRdb holds only in-frame clones, not every one. The sample holds tens of thousands of clones, more than 70% seen once. Unmatched junction bases numbered 6, after V lost 5 bases and J lost 2 bases. The V gene's germline CDR1 is SGHRS and CDR2 YFSETQ. The CDR3 consists of 15 residues. The source is an adult with an advanced solid tumor such as melanoma, head and neck, liver or kidney cancer. This sequence joins TRBV5-1 and TRBJ2-7, with 11 bases that match TRBD2. The sample consisted of CD4+ or CD8+ T cells sorted from blood, taken in a trial of the OX40 agonist ivuxolimab. The CDR3: CASRPGLAATYEQYF. The CDR3 region has the DNA TGCGCCAGCAGGCCGGGACTAGCGGCGACCTACGAGCAGTACTTC.